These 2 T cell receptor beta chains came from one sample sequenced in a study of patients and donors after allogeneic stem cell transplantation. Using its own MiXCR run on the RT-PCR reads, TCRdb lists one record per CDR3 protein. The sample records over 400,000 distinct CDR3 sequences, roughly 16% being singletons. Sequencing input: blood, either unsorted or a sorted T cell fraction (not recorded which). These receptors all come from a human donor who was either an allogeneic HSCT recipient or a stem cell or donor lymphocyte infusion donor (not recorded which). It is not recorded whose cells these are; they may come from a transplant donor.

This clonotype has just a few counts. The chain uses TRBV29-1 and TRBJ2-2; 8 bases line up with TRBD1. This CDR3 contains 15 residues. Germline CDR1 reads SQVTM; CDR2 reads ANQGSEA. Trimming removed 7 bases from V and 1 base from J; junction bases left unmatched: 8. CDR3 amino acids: CSARRGTGNTGELFF. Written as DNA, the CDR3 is TGCAGCGCTAGACGTGGGACAGGGAACACCGGGGAGCTGTTTTTT.

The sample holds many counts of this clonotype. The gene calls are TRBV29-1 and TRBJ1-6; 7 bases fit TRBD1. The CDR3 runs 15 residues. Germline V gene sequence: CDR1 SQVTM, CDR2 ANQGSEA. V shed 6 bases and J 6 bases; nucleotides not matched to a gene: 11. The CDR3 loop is CSVLDRQGVNSPLHF. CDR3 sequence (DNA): TGCAGCGTCTTGGATCGACAGGGTGTTAATTCACCCCTCCACTTT.